The 21 T cell receptor beta chains given below trace back to one sample, sequenced in a study of blood T cell repertoires in COVID-19. TCRdb keeps only in-frame clones here, not all; method: immunoSEQ multiplex PCR. The data hold fewer than 400,000 clones, with under 90% observed a single time. The sample was PBMCs or T cells enriched from blood (not recorded which). The receptors here all came from a man aged 55 to 70 who had recovered from COVID-19.

The J gene is TRBJ2-4, the V gene TRBV5-1, with a weak D call TRBD1 (5 bases). The CDR3 totals 14 residues. Germline-derived CDR1 and CDR2 are SGHRS and YFSETQ. V lost 2 bases and J lost 0, with 6 bases in between. Written as DNA, the CDR3 is TGCGCCAGCAGCTTAGGGGTAGCCAAAAACATTCAGTACTTC. Translating gives CASSLGVAKNIQYF.

The chain uses TRBV5-1 and TRBJ1-1; D is uncertain. CDR3 length equals 14 residues. The V end lost 4 bases, the J end lost 5 bases, and 15 bases lay between the germline ends. Looked up from germline, CDR1 is SGHRS and CDR2 is YFSETQ. CDR3 loop: CASSLDGVRTEAFF. CDR3 nucleotide sequence: TGCGCCAGCAGCCTTGACGGGGTCCGGACTGAAGCTTTCTTT.

The V and J genes are TRBV7-9 and TRBJ2-1; 10 bases agree with TRBD2. V shed 5 bases and J 2 bases; nucleotides not matched to a gene: 12. The CDR3 is 18 residues long. Germline loops: CDR1 SEHNR, CDR2 FQNEAQ (reference sequence). The CDR3: CASSPVASGSFPYNEQFF. For the CDR3, the DNA is TGTGCCAGCAGCCCCGTAGCTAGCGGGAGTTTCCCCTACAATGAGCAGTTCTTC.

This clone appeared a single time. This chain connects TRBV27 to TRBJ2-7; 10 nucleotides line up with TRBD1. The germline CDR1 and CDR2 sequences are MNHEY and SMNVEV (reference sequence). This CDR3 region has 14 residues. V was clipped by 5 bases and J by 4 bases; unmatched bases: 5. The CDR3 sequence: CASSTDRGVYEQYF. The CDR3 DNA reads TGTGCCAGCAGTACGGACAGGGGGGTGTACGAGCAGTACTTC.

The chain is built from TRBV7-2 and TRBJ2-5; perhaps TRBD1 as D (6 bases). Germline CDR1 is SGHTA and CDR2 is FQGNSA. The CDR3 covers 15 residues. V lost 6 bases, J lost 1 base, and 15 bases lay in between. CDR3 region: CASRSGANPQETQYF. The CDR3 DNA is TGTGCCAGCAGATCAGGGGCCAATCCCCAAGAGACCCAGTACTTC.

The chain uses TRBV5-5 and TRBJ1-1; 9 bases align to TRBD1. J lost 1 base, V lost 6 bases, and 7 bases had no gene match. Germline CDR1 reads SGHKS; CDR2 reads YYEKEE (reference sequence). CDR3 length: 15 residues. The CDR3 DNA sequence: TGTGCCAGCACCCCGACAGGGGGTTGGAACACTGAAGCTTTCTTT. This gives the protein CASTPTGGWNTEAFF.

The chain links TRBV27 to TRBJ2-7; TRBD1 matches 7 bases. This CDR3 spans 14 amino acids. Germline values: CDR1 MNHEY, CDR2 SMNVEV (reference sequence). With 7 bases clipped from V and 5 bases from J, the junction kept 11 bases outside the gene matches. The CDR3 protein is CASKGAGVENEQYF. The CDR3, as DNA: TGTGCCAGCAAGGGGGCCGGGGTTGAAAACGAGCAGTACTTC.

The chain employs TRBV24-1 and TRBJ2-3; 10 bases align to TRBD2. The CDR3 is 16 residues long. With V trimmed by 7 bases and J by 1 base, 7 bases remained unmatched. Germline CDR1 KGHDR, CDR2 SFDVKD. CDR3 region: CATSQREGRGTDTQYF. CDR3 nucleotides: TGTGCCACCAGCCAGCGGGAGGGCCGGGGCACAGATACGCAGTATTTT.

This clone was picked up one time. The chain combines TRBV24-1 with TRBJ2-2; TRBD1 aligns across 10 bases. Germline V lookup: CDR1 KGHDR, CDR2 SFDVKD. Unmatched junction bases numbered 8, after V lost 2 bases and J lost 6 bases. This CDR3 has 17 residues. The CDR3 loop is CATSDWGDRGTPGELFF. DNA of the CDR3: TGTGCCACCAGTGATTGGGGGGACAGGGGAACCCCCGGGGAGCTGTTTTTT.

This clone was seen only a few times. In nucleotides, the CDR3 is TGTGCCAGCAGCCCACCACAGGGTTACGAGCAGTACTTC. It specifies CASSPPQGYEQYF. The chain couples TRBV4-2 to TRBJ2-7; possibly TRBD1 for D (6 bases). Germline V gene sequence: CDR1 LGHNA, CDR2 YNFKEQ. The ends were cut back, 4 bases at V and 4 bases at J, with 11 bases in the middle. The length of the CDR3 is 13 residues.

V gene TRBV6-5 combines with J gene TRBJ2-7; 10 nucleotides line up with TRBD2. CDR3 length equals 16 residues. V lost 2 bases and J lost 3; bases outside the gene matches: 7. Germline-derived CDR1 and CDR2 are MNHEY and SVGAGI. The CDR3 DNA reads TGTGCCAGCAGTTACGCCCGGACTAGCGGATTCTACGAGCAGTACTTC. Amino acid sequence: CASSYARTSGFYEQYF.

This clone showed up just once. The V call is TRBV5-5, the J call TRBJ2-1; 7 bases agree with TRBD2. This CDR3 comprises 16 residues. V shed 0 bases, J shed 4 bases, and the junction held 7 bases outside the gene matches. Germline CDR1 is SGHKS and CDR2 is YYEKEE (reference sequence). CDR3 in DNA: TGTGCCAGCAGCTTGGATAGCGGGCGTCTATACAATGAGCAGTTCTTC. It is translated as CASSLDSGRLYNEQFF.

The V call is TRBV3-1 (or the pseudogene TRBV3-2), the J call TRBJ1-4, with a possible D match to TRBD1 (5 bases). The CDR3 runs 15 residues. Germline V gene lookup returns CDR1 LGHDT and CDR2 YNNKEL (reference sequence). V gave up 5 bases and J gave up 3 bases, with 13 bases separating them. CDR3 bases: TGTGCCAGCAGCTCCCCAGGGCCACCTAATGAAAAACTGTTTTTT. The encoded protein is CASSSPGPPNEKLFF.

CDR3 residues: CASSPRWTGQSEAFF. DNA for the CDR3: TGTGCCAGCAGCCCACGGTGGACAGGGCAATCTGAAGCTTTCTTT. V is TRBV9 and J is TRBJ1-1; 8 bases line up with TRBD1. The J segment lost 6 bases and the V segment lost 4 bases, leaving 11 bases of the junction unmatched. In germline, CDR1 is SGDLS, CDR2 YYNGEE. The CDR3 covers 15 residues.

The chain recombines TRBV6-5 with TRBJ1-2; 7 positions agree with TRBD1. Germline values: CDR1 MNHEY, CDR2 SVGAGI. The CDR3 has 14 amino acids. The J segment lost 5 bases and the V segment lost 5 bases, leaving 8 bases of the junction unmatched. CDR3 protein: CASSTPGGPYGYTF. In DNA form, the CDR3 reads TGTGCCAGCAGTACCCCAGGGGGACCTTATGGCTACACCTTC.

The chain has TRBV5-4 and TRBJ1-2; no reliable D call. The CDR3 spans 13 residues. The germline gives CDR1 SGHNT, CDR2 YYREEE (reference sequence). V gave up 4 bases and J gave up 4 bases, with 11 bases separating them. The CDR3 DNA follows: TGTGCCAGCAGCCCCGCTAGGATCTATGGCTACACCTTC. Encoded protein: CASSPARIYGYTF. Full variable domain (rest looked up from reference TRBV5-4 and TRBJ1-2): ETGVTQSPTHLIKTRGQQVTLRCSSQSGHNTVSWYQQALGQGPQFIFQYYREEENGRGNFPPRFSGLQFPNYSSELNVNALELDDSALYLCASSPARIYGYTFGSGTRLTVV.

The V call is TRBV28, the J call TRBJ1-1, with 7 bases lining up with TRBD1. Losses at the gene ends were 6 bases for V and 6 bases for J; bases not matched to a gene: 16. The CDR3 runs 16 residues. Germline lookup yields CDR1 MDHEN and CDR2 SYDVKM. CDR3 region: CASSYAPGTATPEAFF. As DNA, the CDR3 is TGTGCCAGCAGCTACGCCCCCGGGACAGCCACCCCTGAAGCTTTCTTT. The full variable domain, its missing parts supplied by reference TRBV28 and TRBJ1-1, is DVKVTQSSRYLVKRTGEKVFLECVQDMDHENMFWYRQDPGLGLRLIYFSYDVKMKEKGDIPEGYSVSREKKERFSLILESASTNQTSMYLCASSYAPGTATPEAFFGQGTRLTVV.

The chain recombines TRBV16 with TRBJ2-7; 8 positions match TRBD1. V was clipped by 1 base and J by 7 bases; unmatched bases: 9. Germline V gene lookup returns CDR1 KGHSY and CDR2 FQNENV. This CDR3 is built from 15 residues. The CDR3 protein is CASSQYQGATGEQYF. CDR3 sequence (DNA): TGTGCCAGCAGCCAATACCAGGGGGCTACGGGGGAGCAGTACTTC. Supplemented by reference TRBV16 and TRBJ2-7, the full variable domain reads GEEVAQTPKHLVRGEGQKAKLYCAPIKGHSYVFWYQQVLKNEFKFLISFQNENVFDETGMPKERFSAKCLPNSPCSLEIQATKLEDSAVYFCASSQYQGATGEQYFGPGTRLTVT.

The V gene is TRBV30, the J gene TRBJ1-6, with D possibly matching TRBD1 (6 bases). The CDR3 spans 16 residues. Trimming cost V 5 bases and J 0 bases, with 14 bases left between them. Germline V lookup: CDR1 GTSNPN, CDR2 SVGIG (reference sequence). For the CDR3, the DNA is TGTGCCTGGTTACCGACAGGCTGCTCCTATAATTCACCCCTCCACTTT. This gives the protein CAWLPTGCSYNSPLHF.

This rearrangement joins TRBV6-2 or TRBV6-3 to TRBJ1-5, with D possibly TRBD1 on 5 matching bases. Trimming removed 0 bases at V and 6 bases at J, with 15 bases between. Germline V gene data show CDR1 as MNHEY and CDR2 as SVGEGT. The CDR3 is 16 amino acids. CDR3 region: CASSYSSAGGSQPQHF. The CDR3 nucleotides read TGTGCCAGCAGTTACTCGAGCGCGGGGGGGAGTCAGCCCCAGCATTTT.

The gene calls are TRBV27 and TRBJ1-5; 8 bases are a match to TRBD1. V trimming: 6 bases; J trimming: 6 bases; junction bases outside the gene matches: 7. Germline CDR1 and CDR2: MNHEY and SMNVEV (reference sequence). This CDR3 is built from 14 residues. The CDR3 nucleotides read TGTGCCAGCAGGGACAGGGACTGGGGTCAGCCCCAGCATTTT. Translated: CASRDRDWGQPQHF.